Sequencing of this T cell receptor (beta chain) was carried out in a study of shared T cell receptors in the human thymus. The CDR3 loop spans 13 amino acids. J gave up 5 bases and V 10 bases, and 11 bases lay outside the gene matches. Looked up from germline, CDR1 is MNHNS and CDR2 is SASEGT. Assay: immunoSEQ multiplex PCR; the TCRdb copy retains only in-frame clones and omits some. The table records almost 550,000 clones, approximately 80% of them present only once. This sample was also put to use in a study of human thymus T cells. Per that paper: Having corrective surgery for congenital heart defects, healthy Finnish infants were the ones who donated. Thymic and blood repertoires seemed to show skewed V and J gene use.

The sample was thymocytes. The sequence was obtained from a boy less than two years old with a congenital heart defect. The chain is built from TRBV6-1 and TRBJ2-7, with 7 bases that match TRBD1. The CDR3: CATWGTTGNEQYF. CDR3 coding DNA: TGTGCCACCTGGGGTACGACAGGGAACGAGCAGTACTTC.